This T cell receptor beta chain was retrieved from a study of human T cells and chemical hapten exposure. Across the whole study: The upper back received 0.01% DPC by patch testing, with results read at 6 days.

The library gave individual cDNA molecules unique molecular identifiers. TCRdb processed the RACE reads anew with MiXCR; each CDR3 protein has one entry. The sample lists more than 80,000 distinct CDR3 sequences, around 9.3% seen once, with about 5% in the top ten. Documented time point: patch test 2, 6 weeks after DPC sensitization. Described treatment: therapeutic diphenylcyclopropenone sensitization with weekly scalp DPC. Germline V gene data show CDR1 as MGHDK and CDR2 as SYGVNS. The CDR3 extends over 11 amino acids. The V end lost 8 bases, the J end lost 7 bases, and 11 bases lay between the germline ends. The sample holds many counts of this clonotype. Antigen specificity is unknown. Whole-study findings and limits: Patch test score rose with PT1 expanded TCRs, significant at 8, 16, 32, not 4. Significantly greater numbers of large CDR3 similarity clusters came from expanded TCRs than from controls.

The material sequenced was whole blood, taken in connection with sensitization to the hapten diphenylcyclopropenone (DPC). The rearrangement uses TRBV25-1 and TRBJ2-5, with unresolved D. This TCR derives from a woman aged 50 to 65 with alopecia areata. Some clones in this sample may be carry-over from other donors' samples. DNA of the CDR3: TGTGCCAGCCGGAACGACGGGACCCAGTACTTC. Translation: CASRNDGTQYF.